This T cell receptor (beta chain) was identified during a study of identical twins (dated by TCRdb to between 2015 and 2016). Background on the whole study: The study deep-sequenced TCR alpha and beta repertoires from monozygotic twins, unrelated adults of various ages and cord blood to test whether fetal clonotypes persist. To rule out contamination, replicate twin experiments were performed at different times with different library preparation protocols.

Every donor was a healthy Caucasian. The twin cohort comprised three pairs of female monozygotic twins, all aged roughly 18 to 30 years. Peripheral blood mononuclear cells were used as the source from which RNA for TCR libraries was isolated. The library was prepared using 5' RACE. The sequencing machine was an Illumina HiSeq 2000. Template switching added a universal primer binding site, and the final cDNA carried a unique molecular identifier that allowed TCR cDNA molecules to be counted accurately. Specific primers in the conserved constant-segment region were used to synthesize first-strand cDNA for the TCR alpha and beta chains. Each cDNA library was double barcoded, with a SMART-Mk sample barcode plus Illumina barcodes, to control for contamination. TruSeq adapter sequences and Illumina sample barcodes were added in two successive PCR steps. TCR alpha and beta cDNA libraries were sequenced on the Illumina HiSeq platform with custom primers. In the original analysis: MiGEC processed the raw reads to extract unique molecular identifiers, while MiXCR was used to determine the CDR3 positions. Recombination models were inferred per individual with the repgenHMM and IGoR tools using an EM algorithm. Shared clonotypes were analyzed with the tcR package in R, and sharing was normalized by the product of cloneset sizes. To study raw recombination free of thymic and clonal selection effects, out-of-frame nonproductive sequences were analyzed. TCRdb trimmed public reads at Q25 via fastp, called clones via MiXCR and kept in-frame beta chains. Rows merge per CDR3 protein into single entries with the most common DNA and genes. The V and J calls and clone size come from TCRdb's table, not from the authors' own analysis. The table for this sample lists fewer than 900,000 distinct CDR3 sequences; around 20% of them were counted only once. The ten largest clones represent about 4.5% of the sample.

CDR1 SEHNR and CDR2 FQNEAQ were looked up in the germline V gene (reference sequence). Counted from cysteine to phenylalanine, this CDR3 has 14 amino acids. This entry keeps only the CDR3 DNA: 42 bases, framed from base 1. Results and caveats for the whole study, not just this receptor: Invariant T cells such as MAIT and iNKT could partly confound zero-insertion analyses, although diverse VJ usage argued against such confounding for most clonotypes. Abundant cord blood beta clonotypes had fewer insertions, young adult naive repertoires showed a similar but weaker trend, and memory repertoires showed no such trend. In monozygotic twins, out-of-frame TCR alpha sharing was systematically underestimated by recombination models, although the models agreed with sharing between unrelated individuals. Conclusions relied on cross-sectional statistical analysis, since the same donors could not be followed over many years. Out-of-frame TCR alpha sequences shared between twins showed an excess of low generation-probability sequences compared with coincidental sharing between unrelated individuals. A weaker excess of twin sharing was found in beta out-of-frame sequences because the signal-to-noise ratio was lowered by fewer shared sequences.

This clonotype was counted between two and nine times. Its antigen is still unknown. One junction end does not reproduce the germline sequence, and a read error may be involved. These data were likewise used in another study, on T cells expressing NK-cell markers. As noted in the second study: In sorted CD3+CD56+NKG2C+, CD3+CD56+NKG2C- and CD3+CD56-NKG2C+ T-cell subsets from 7 or 8 donors, TCR beta-chain repertoires were profiled. Seven of the eight sequenced donors were HCMV-seropositive and one was HCMV-seronegative. To restrict sorting to alphabetaTCR-expressing T cells, an anti-gammadeltaTCR antibody was added in several experiments. For several donors, the dominant CD3+CD56+NKG2C+ clonotypes were among the top 10 CD8+ clonotypes and accounted for 1.0-7.0% of CD8+ T cells. Those dominant clonotypes were again the most abundant among CD3+CD56-NKG2C+ cells in several donors, at about 28.3-60.1%. Whether the expanded NKG2C-expressing T cell clones were specific for HCMV antigens was left unclear. The eight sequenced donors were randomly selected healthy volunteers, three men and five women. HCMV serostatus was determined by detecting HCMV-specific IgG in serum with a commercial ELISA kit. For about 6 donors, bulk peripheral blood T-cell repertoires were additionally sequenced from unsorted PBMC. Reads were demultiplexed and grouped by UMI with MIGEC, and clonotypes were assembled and quantified with MiTCR. To exclude erroneous sequences, any TCR cDNA sequence not supported by at least two reads was discarded. The tcR package was used for downstream repertoire analysis, and clonotypes were matched between fractions using CDR3 nucleotide sequence together with V segment. Antigen specificity was annotated against VDJdb with VDJmatch, allowing one amino acid substitution in CDR3.

This sequence originates from a woman aged 18-30 years in good health. The V and J genes are TRBV7-9 and TRBJ1-4, and 9 junctional nucleotides match TRBD1. The sequenced sample was PBMCs. The DNA sequence follows: TGTGCCAGCAGCTCCCGGGACAGGGTCTCGGCGCCCGATTTT. Translated, it gives CASSSRDRVSAPDF. With the portions outside the CDR3 filled from the reference TRBV7-9 and TRBJ1-4 genes, the complete variable region becomes DTGVSQNPRHKITKRGQNVTFRCDPISEHNRLYWYRQTLGQGPEFLTYFQNEAQLEKSRLLSDRFSAERPKGSFSTLEIQRTEQGDSAMYLCASSSRDRVSAPDFGSGTQLSVL.